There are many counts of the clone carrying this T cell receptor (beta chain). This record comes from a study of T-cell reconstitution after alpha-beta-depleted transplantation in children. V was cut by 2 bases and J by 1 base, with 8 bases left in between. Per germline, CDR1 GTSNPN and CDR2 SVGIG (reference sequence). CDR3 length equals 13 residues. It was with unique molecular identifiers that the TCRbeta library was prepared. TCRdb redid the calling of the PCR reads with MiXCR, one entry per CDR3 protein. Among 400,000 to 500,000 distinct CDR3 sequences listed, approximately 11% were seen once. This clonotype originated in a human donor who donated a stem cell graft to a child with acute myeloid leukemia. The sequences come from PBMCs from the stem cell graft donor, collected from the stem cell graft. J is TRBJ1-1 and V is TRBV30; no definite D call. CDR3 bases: TGTGCCTGGAGTCTTCGGAGGAACACTGAAGCTTTCTTT. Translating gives CAWSLRRNTEAFF.